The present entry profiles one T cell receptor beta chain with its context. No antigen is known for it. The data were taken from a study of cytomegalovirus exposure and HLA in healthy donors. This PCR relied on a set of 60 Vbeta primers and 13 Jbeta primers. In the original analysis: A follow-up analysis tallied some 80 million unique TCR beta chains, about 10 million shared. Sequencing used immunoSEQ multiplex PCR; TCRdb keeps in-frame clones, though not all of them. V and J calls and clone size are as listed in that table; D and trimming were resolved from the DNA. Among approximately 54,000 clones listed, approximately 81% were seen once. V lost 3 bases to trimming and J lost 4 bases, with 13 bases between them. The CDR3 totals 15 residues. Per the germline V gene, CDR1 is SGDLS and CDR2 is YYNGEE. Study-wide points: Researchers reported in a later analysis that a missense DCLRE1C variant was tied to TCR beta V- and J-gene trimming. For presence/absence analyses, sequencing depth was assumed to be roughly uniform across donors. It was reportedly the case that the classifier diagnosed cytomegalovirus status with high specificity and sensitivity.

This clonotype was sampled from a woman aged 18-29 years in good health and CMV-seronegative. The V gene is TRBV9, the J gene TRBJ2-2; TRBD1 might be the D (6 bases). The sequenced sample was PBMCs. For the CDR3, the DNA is TGTGCCAGCAGCGCACAGGGATCTGGCACCGGGGAGCTGTTTTTT. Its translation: CASSAQGSGTGELFF.